This TCR beta chain was sequenced during a study of cytomegalovirus exposure and HLA in healthy donors. Germline lookup yields CDR1 LGHNA and CDR2 YSLEER. The CDR3 runs 16 residues. V shed 0 bases and J 3 bases; nucleotides not matched to a gene: 2. For this clone: Its antigen is not known.

Vbeta (60) and Jbeta (13) primers were used in the PCR. Libraries were prepared by immunoSEQ multiplex PCR; TCRdb keeps only in-frame clonotypes and omits some of them. This table holds 110,000 to 150,000 clones, just under 85% found once. General study results and limits: Across HLA loci, a later analysis found differing TCR association rates, with DRB1 most and HLA-C fewest. Later on, an analysis found that several of the most significant clusters appeared to be linked to common viral pathogens, which included parvovirus B19. Cytomegalovirus status, reportedly, was diagnosed with high specificity and sensitivity by the classifier.

The chain uses TRBV4-3 and TRBJ1-1; 12 bases match TRBD1. This TCR was sampled from a woman aged 40 to 49 in good health and CMV-seronegative. Material: PBMCs. CDR3 residues: CASSQEGTGGHTEAFF. In nucleotides, the CDR3 is TGCGCCAGCAGCCAAGAAGGGACAGGGGGCCACACTGAAGCTTTCTTT.